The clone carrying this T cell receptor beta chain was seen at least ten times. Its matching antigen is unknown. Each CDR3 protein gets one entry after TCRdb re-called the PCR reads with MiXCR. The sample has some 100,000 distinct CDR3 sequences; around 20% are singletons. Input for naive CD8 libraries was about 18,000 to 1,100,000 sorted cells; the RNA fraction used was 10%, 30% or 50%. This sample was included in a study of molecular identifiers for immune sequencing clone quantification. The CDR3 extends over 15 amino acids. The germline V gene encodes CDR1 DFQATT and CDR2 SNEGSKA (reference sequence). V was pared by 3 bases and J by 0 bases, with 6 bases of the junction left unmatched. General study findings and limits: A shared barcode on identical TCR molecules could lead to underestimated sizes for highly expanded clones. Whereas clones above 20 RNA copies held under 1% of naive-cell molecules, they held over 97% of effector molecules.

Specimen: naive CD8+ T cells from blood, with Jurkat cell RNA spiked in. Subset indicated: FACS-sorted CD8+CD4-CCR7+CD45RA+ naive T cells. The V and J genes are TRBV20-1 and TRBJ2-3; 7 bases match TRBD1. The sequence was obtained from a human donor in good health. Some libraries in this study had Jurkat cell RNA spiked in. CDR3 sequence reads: CSASEGTASTDTQYF. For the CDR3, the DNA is TGCAGTGCTAGTGAGGGGACAGCTAGCACAGATACGCAGTATTTT.